The 28 T cell receptor beta chains below were found in one sample sequenced in a study of T cell responses to AZD1222 COVID-19 vaccine (dated by TCRdb to the early 2020s). The library was produced with the immunoSEQ multiplex PCR assay. TCRdb mirrors the immuneACCESS table, restricted to in-frame sequences. Some clones are absent from its copies; in checked studies, under half trace to an unresolved V gene, and the reason for the others is unknown. This sample comprises some 95,000 clones, roughly 90% of them detected only once. The ten largest clones represent around an eighth of the sample. What the time point label conveys for this sample: about 28 days (+/-7) after the second vaccine dose. Sequenced here: peripheral blood, sampled 28 days after the second AZD1222 dose. The source of these receptors is an adult who received the AZD1222 COVID-19 vaccine.

The chain employs TRBV6-5 and TRBJ1-6, with D maybe TRBD1 (6 bases). Deletions cut 5 bases from V and 6 bases from J, with 8 bases between. CDR1 and CDR2 from the germline V gene are MNHEY and SVGAGI. CDR3 size: 13 residues. CDR3 sequence (DNA): TGTGCCAGCAGTCAGGGGTTTAATTCACCCCTCCACTTT. Translated, it gives CASSQGFNSPLHF.

The chain is built from TRBV7-2 and TRBJ2-7; D is ambiguous. V was clipped by 5 bases and J by 2 bases, with 16 bases between them. Germline V gene sequence: CDR1 SGHTA, CDR2 FQGNSA. This CDR3 is 15 amino acids long. The CDR3 sequence is CASSPSRSPAYEQYF. In DNA, the CDR3 is TGTGCCAGCAGCCCGAGTCGGTCTCCCGCCTACGAGCAGTACTTC.

V and J are TRBV7-2 and TRBJ2-5, with D possibly being TRBD1 (5 bases). This CDR3 is 16 amino acids long. Germline CDR1 is SGHTA and CDR2 is FQGNSA. The ends were cut back, 5 bases at V and 7 bases at J, with 23 bases in the middle. The CDR3 region is CASSISGASILGTQYF. CDR3 nucleotide sequence: TGTGCCAGCAGCATTAGTGGGGCGAGCATTCTCGGGACCCAGTACTTC.

CDR3 loop: CASGPGVNQPQHF. The CDR3 bases are TGTGCTAGTGGGCCAGGTGTCAATCAGCCCCAGCATTTT. V gene TRBV12-5 combines with J gene TRBJ1-5; D gene uncertain. The CDR3 runs to 13 residues. Germline-derived CDR1 and CDR2 are LGHNT and FRNRAP. Trimming pared 6 bases from V and 3 bases from J, leaving 9 bases between.

The V call is TRBV5-1, the J call TRBJ2-5; maybe TRBD1 (5 bases). CDR1 and CDR2 from the germline V gene are SGHRS and YFSETQ. Trimming shortened V by 3 bases and J by 5 bases, and 11 bases separated the two germline ends. CDR3 length equals 13 residues. The CDR3 region is CASSSQGSETQYF. As DNA, the CDR3 is TGCGCCAGCAGCTCCCAGGGTTCCGAGACCCAGTACTTC.

The genes are TRBV9 and TRBJ2-7, with D perhaps matching TRBD2 (5 bases). CDR3 length equals 14 residues. Germline V gives CDR1 SGDLS, CDR2 YYNGEE. V was clipped by 0 bases and J by 7 bases, with 14 bases between them. CDR3 DNA: TGTGCCAGCAGCGTAGCGGGGAATTCGAGAGAGCAGTACTTC. It yields the protein CASSVAGNSREQYF.

The chain carries TRBV29-1 and TRBJ2-7; D gene unclear. This CDR3 spans 15 amino acids. V lost 7 bases and J lost 0, with 19 bases in between. The germline V gene has CDR1 SQVTM and CDR2 ANQGSEA. CDR3 nucleotide sequence: TGCAGCGCCCTGGACGACGGGCGGAGCTCCTACGAGCAGTACTTC. It specifies CSALDDGRSSYEQYF.

This clone appeared once. The rearrangement joins TRBV29-1 to TRBJ2-4; 11 bases align to TRBD1. The CDR3 loop spans 16 amino acids. Germline assignment: CDR1 SQVTM and CDR2 ANQGSEA. Trimming took 5 bases from V and 1 from J; bases not matched to a gene: 7. In DNA, the CDR3 is TGCAGCGTTCTCTCGGGACAGGGGGTTGCCAAAAACATTCAGTACTTC. Amino acids: CSVLSGQGVAKNIQYF.

The rearrangement joins TRBV7-9 to TRBJ2-7; the match to TRBD1 covers 12 bases. Germline V CDR1 and CDR2: SEHNR, FQNEAQ (reference sequence). Trimming removed 1 base from V and 5 bases from J; junction bases left unmatched: 3. The CDR3 loop spans 15 amino acids. In DNA, the CDR3 is TGTGCCAGCAGCTTAGGGGGACAGGGGGCCCACGAGCAGTACTTC. Encoded protein: CASSLGGQGAHEQYF.

The V and J genes are TRBV7-8 and TRBJ1-3; D unresolved. V was pared by 2 bases and J by 2 bases, with 7 bases between. CDR3 length: 14 amino acids. Germline V lookup: CDR1 SGHVS, CDR2 FQNEAQ. The CDR3 DNA is TGTGCCAGCAGCTTAATACAGACTGGAAACACCATATATTTT. Protein product: CASSLIQTGNTIYF.

The V gene is TRBV4-1, the J gene TRBJ2-2; D gene uncertain. The CDR3 length is 13 residues. CDR1 is MGHRA, CDR2 YSYEKL, per germline. The V end lost 4 bases, the J end lost 6 bases, and 9 bases lay between the germline ends. In DNA form, the CDR3 reads TGCGCCAGCAGCCGTTCAGAATCCGGGGAGCTGTTTTTT. Translating it yields CASSRSESGELFF.

The chain carries TRBV19 and TRBJ2-1; 9 bases match TRBD1. The V and J ends lost 9 bases and 5 bases, in that order; junction bases with no gene match: 8. The CDR3 has 14 amino acids. From germline, CDR1 is LNHDA and CDR2 SQIVND (reference sequence). CDR3: CASDRGGPNNEQFF. CDR3 bases: TGTGCCAGCGACAGGGGGGGCCCAAACAATGAGCAGTTCTTC.

The chain carries TRBV23-1 and TRBJ2-5, with a weak D call TRBD2 (6 bases). TRBV23-1 qualifies as an ORF whose function is uncertain. The CDR3 covers 16 residues. The V gene lost 4 bases and the J gene lost 1 base, with 16 bases spanning the gap. The CDR3 sequence is CASSPGGAGCQETQYF. Here the CDR3 DNA reads TGCGCCAGCAGTCCCGGAGGGGCGGGGTGCCAAGAGACCCAGTACTTC.

The J gene is TRBJ1-4, the V gene TRBV27; 9 bases are shared with TRBD1. V trimming: 5 bases; J trimming: 4 bases; junction bases outside the gene matches: 11. Looked up from germline, CDR1 is MNHEY and CDR2 is SMNVEV (reference sequence). This CDR3 region has 17 residues. The chain's CDR3 is CASSNRGHQIFNEKLFF. The DNA of the CDR3 is TGTGCCAGCAGTAACAGGGGGCACCAGATTTTTAATGAAAAACTGTTTTTT.

By frequency in the sample, this clone is medium-sized. The chain carries TRBV6-2 or TRBV6-3 and TRBJ2-1, with D maybe TRBD2 (7 bases). CDR1 is MNHEY and CDR2 is SVGEGT in the germline V gene. The CDR3 runs to 14 residues. Trimming shortened V by 6 bases and J by 6 bases, and 15 bases separated the two germline ends. The CDR3 DNA sequence: TGTGCCAGCAGCGGGGGGCCTGGGGGCAATGAGCAGTTCTTC. Its protein product is CASSGGPGGNEQFF.

In DNA form, the CDR3 reads TGCAGCGTTGATACGTCAGGGGGCAGAACTGAAGCTTTCTTT. Translating gives CSVDTSGGRTEAFF. This sequence joins TRBV29-1 and TRBJ1-1; 8 positions match TRBD1. CDR1 is SQVTM and CDR2 is ANQGSEA in the germline V gene. The CDR3 spans 14 residues. V gave up 3 bases and J gave up 5 bases; unmatched junction bases: 8.

This CDR3 is CASSPGLAGSKGTDTQYF. CDR3 in DNA: TGTGCCAGCTCACCCGGACTAGCGGGCTCGAAGGGCACAGATACGCAGTATTTT. The V and J genes are TRBV18 and TRBJ2-3, with 11 bases fitting TRBD2. Germline values: CDR1 KGHSH, CDR2 LQKENI. Trimming took 3 bases from V and 1 from J; bases not matched to a gene: 9. The CDR3 spans 18 residues.

The chain couples TRBV19 to TRBJ2-1; TRBD2 agrees at 12 bases. Losses at the gene ends were 0 bases for V and 8 bases for J; bases not matched to a gene: 8. The CDR3 is 17 amino acids. CDR1 LNHDA and CDR2 SQIVND come from the germline V gene (reference sequence). Here the CDR3 reads CASSIDLAGGPRDEQFF. Here the CDR3 DNA reads TGTGCCAGTAGTATAGATCTAGCGGGAGGGCCTCGTGATGAGCAGTTCTTC. The full variable domain, completed using reference TRBV19 and TRBJ2-1, is DGGITQSPKYLFRKEGQNVTLSCEQNLNHDAMYWYRQDPGQGLRLIYYSQIVNDFQKGDIAEGYSVSREKKESFPLTVTSAQKNPTAFYLCASSIDLAGGPRDEQFFGPGTRLTVL.

This chain connects TRBV3-1 (or the pseudogene TRBV3-2) to TRBJ2-5; 14 bases line up with TRBD2. The length of the CDR3 is 19 residues. Germline values: CDR1 LGHDT, CDR2 YNNKEL (reference sequence). The V segment lost 1 base and the J segment 5 bases; nucleotides outside the gene matches: 12. In DNA form, the CDR3 reads TGTGCCAGCAGCCAAGGCCTTTCCGGACTAGCGGGAGGTGGGGAGACCCAGTACTTC. It codes for CASSQGLSGLAGGGETQYF.

On this clone itself: At one end, the junction sequence differs from germline, possibly due to a read error. The chain combines TRBV7-2 with TRBJ2-7, with 9 positions matching TRBD1. There are 15 residues in the CDR3. From germline, CDR1 is SGHTA and CDR2 FQGNSA. The CDR3 is CASSSQTGGVYVQYF. CDR3 coding DNA: TGTGCCAGCAGCTCCCAGACAGGGGGAGTTTACGTGCAGTACTTC.

Of note for this clone: The identical CDR3 is also encoded by other nucleotide sequences in the sample. V gene TRBV27 combines with J gene TRBJ2-6; D uncertain. Trimming took 3 bases from V and 1 from J, leaving 1 base between them. Germline values: CDR1 MNHEY, CDR2 SMNVEV (reference sequence). This CDR3 contains 13 residues. Written as DNA, the CDR3 is TGTGCCAGCAGTTTTTCTGGGGCCAACGTCCTGACTTTC. It specifies CASSFSGANVLTF.

In its sample, this clone was seen a few times. This chain links TRBV4-2 with TRBJ2-3; 12 bases align to TRBD2. This CDR3 is built from 20 residues. V lost 1 base to trimming and J lost 2 bases; unmatched junction nucleotides: 13. Germline loops: CDR1 LGHNA, CDR2 YNFKEQ. CDR3 nucleotide sequence: TGTGCCAGCAGCCAAGGCCCTAGCGGGAGGGGGGGGCATACCACAGATACGCAGTATTTT. It yields the protein CASSQGPSGRGGHTTDTQYF.

The chain combines TRBV5-4 with TRBJ2-2; D gene uncertain. The germline gives CDR1 SGHNT, CDR2 YYREEE (reference sequence). V was pared by 0 bases and J by 0 bases, with 9 bases between. The CDR3 has 16 amino acids. CDR3 amino acids: CASSLGVRPNTGELFF. The CDR3 nucleotides are TGTGCCAGCAGCTTGGGGGTTAGACCGAACACCGGGGAGCTGTTTTTT.

This chain uses TRBV7-3 with TRBJ1-5; D is undetermined. Trimming took off 1 base at V and 6 bases at J, with 7 bases between the two ends. The CDR3 extends over 13 amino acids. Germline assignment: CDR1 SGHTA and CDR2 FQGTGA. As DNA, the CDR3 is TGTGCCAGCAGCTTAAAAGTTGGTCAGCCCCAGCATTTT. Its protein is CASSLKVGQPQHF.

The J gene is TRBJ2-3, the V gene TRBV24-1; D unresolved. The germline V gene encodes CDR1 KGHDR and CDR2 SFDVKD. V dropped 7 bases and J dropped 5 bases, with 12 bases sitting between them. This CDR3 spans 13 amino acids. The CDR3 DNA is TGTGCCACCAGGGGCCAAGGTGTAGATACGCAGTATTTT. Translating it yields CATRGQGVDTQYF.

The J gene is TRBJ2-7, the V gene TRBV7-3; perhaps TRBD1 as D (6 bases). CDR1 and CDR2 from the germline V gene are SGHTA and FQGTGA. The CDR3 contains 19 residues. V lost 1 base to trimming and J lost 3 bases, with 25 bases between them. This CDR3 is CASSLIVEWGRPRNYEQYF. The CDR3 bases are TGTGCCAGCAGCTTAATTGTCGAGTGGGGGCGGCCACGTAACTACGAGCAGTACTTC.

On this clone: Other nucleotide sequences from this sample produce the same CDR3. V gene TRBV18 combines with J gene TRBJ1-1; D unclear. The CDR3 runs 13 residues. Germline loops: CDR1 KGHSH, CDR2 LQKENI. Trimming removed 4 bases at V and 2 bases at J, with 8 bases between. In DNA, the CDR3 is TGTGCCAGCTCACGGGGAGGAAACACTGAAGCTTTCTTT. Translated: CASSRGGNTEAFF.

This clone was picked up a small number of times. The chain links TRBV24-1 to TRBJ2-3, with D perhaps matching TRBD2 (5 bases). Germline CDR1 is KGHDR and CDR2 is SFDVKD. This CDR3 has 15 amino acids. Trimming removed 5 bases from V and 3 bases from J, with 14 bases in between. The CDR3 region is CATSGYYGETDTQYF. In DNA, the CDR3 is TGTGCCACCAGTGGCTATTACGGGGAAACAGATACGCAGTATTTT.